These T cell receptor beta chains were read from a single sample in a study of blood T cell repertoires in COVID-19. Profiling relied on immunoSEQ multiplex PCR, and the TCRdb table lists in-frame clones only, not all of them. Altogether 140,000 to 150,000 clones are present, around 90% being singletons, with the ten largest covering about 4.1%. Sequenced sample: PBMCs or T cells enriched from blood (not recorded which). These receptors all come from a middle-aged woman who had been exposed to COVID-19. The CDR3 runs from the conserved cysteine through the conserved F or W. The order of the fields is J gene, D gene, clone size, CDR3 length, V gene, CDR3 protein, CDR3 DNA. The D gene is left open where the match is weak. Clone size is shown for a subset of rows, as once, few, many or a class of expanded clone.

J gene: TRBJ2-1; D gene: TRBD2; clone size: NA; CDR3 length: 15; V gene: TRBV7-3; CDR3 protein: CASSPSGGGYNEQFF; CDR3 DNA: TGTGCCAGCAGCCCCTCTGGCGGGGGCTACAATGAGCAGTTCTTC
J gene: TRBJ2-7; D gene: NA; clone size: NA; CDR3 length: 16; V gene: TRBV7-6; CDR3 protein: CASSQWARPGSYEQYF; CDR3 DNA: TGTGCCAGCAGCCAGTGGGCCCGCCCTGGGTCCTACGAGCAGTACTTC
J gene: TRBJ1-5; D gene: TRBD1; clone size: NA; CDR3 length: 14; V gene: TRBV7-2; CDR3 protein: CASSLGDRGQPQHF; CDR3 DNA: TGTGCCAGCAGCTTAGGGGACAGGGGACAGCCCCAGCATTTT
J gene: TRBJ1-1; D gene: NA; clone size: NA; CDR3 length: 14; V gene: TRBV19; CDR3 protein: CASSNREGSTEAFF; CDR3 DNA: TGTGCCAGTAGTAACAGGGAAGGGAGCACTGAAGCTTTCTTT
J gene: TRBJ2-1; D gene: NA; clone size: NA; CDR3 length: 13; V gene: TRBV29-1; CDR3 protein: CSGDGVLRNEQFF; CDR3 DNA: TGCAGCGGCGATGGAGTTTTGCGCAATGAGCAGTTCTTC
J gene: TRBJ1-6; D gene: NA; clone size: NA; CDR3 length: 15; V gene: TRBV7-2; CDR3 protein: CASSSNDRWDSPLHF; CDR3 DNA: TGTGCCAGCAGCTCTAACGACAGGTGGGATTCACCCCTCCACTTT
J gene: TRBJ1-2; D gene: TRBD1; clone size: NA; CDR3 length: 16; V gene: TRBV28; CDR3 protein: CASSAPGTGGGYGYTF; CDR3 DNA: TGTGCCAGCAGTGCCCCCGGGACAGGGGGCGGCTATGGCTACACCTTC
J gene: TRBJ1-3; D gene: NA; clone size: once; CDR3 length: 18; V gene: TRBV7-8; CDR3 protein: CASSLRRGAPRSGNTIYF; CDR3 DNA: TGTGCCAGCAGCTTAAGGCGTGGGGCCCCCAGGAGCGGAAACACCATATATTTT
J gene: TRBJ2-1; D gene: NA; clone size: NA; CDR3 length: 15; V gene: TRBV5-1; CDR3 protein: CASKGGLSSYNEQFF; CDR3 DNA: TGCGCCAGCAAGGGCGGGTTAAGCTCCTACAATGAGCAGTTCTTC
J gene: TRBJ1-2; D gene: NA; clone size: NA; CDR3 length: 15; V gene: TRBV7-9; CDR3 protein: CASSLGVQGRNGYTF; CDR3 DNA: TGTGCCAGCAGCTTAGGCGTACAGGGAAGAAATGGCTACACCTTC
J gene: TRBJ1-2; D gene: NA; clone size: NA; CDR3 length: 12; V gene: TRBV19; CDR3 protein: CASSNYRDGYTF; CDR3 DNA: TGTGCCAGTAGCAATTACAGGGACGGCTACACCTTC
J gene: TRBJ2-1; D gene: NA; clone size: NA; CDR3 length: 15; V gene: TRBV10-1; CDR3 protein: CASSESRSQSNEQFF; CDR3 DNA: TGCGCCAGCAGTGAGTCGAGGAGTCAAAGTAATGAGCAGTTCTTC
J gene: TRBJ2-5; D gene: NA; clone size: NA; CDR3 length: 11; V gene: TRBV29-1; CDR3 protein: CSVELLETQYF; CDR3 DNA: TGCAGCGTTGAGTTACTGGAGACCCAGTACTTC
J gene: TRBJ1-5; D gene: NA; clone size: NA; CDR3 length: 16; V gene: TRBV18; CDR3 protein: CASSPVPTAGNQPQHF; CDR3 DNA: TGTGCCAGCTCACCGGTTCCCACCGCGGGCAATCAGCCCCAGCATTTT
J gene: TRBJ1-1; D gene: NA; clone size: once; CDR3 length: 13; V gene: TRBV7-8; CDR3 protein: CASSLAQGTGTFF; CDR3 DNA: TGTGCCAGCAGCTTAGCGCAGGGAACTGGAACTTTCTTT
J gene: TRBJ2-1; D gene: NA; clone size: NA; CDR3 length: 15; V gene: TRBV5-1; CDR3 protein: CASSLARDFYNEQFF; CDR3 DNA: TGCGCCAGCAGCTTGGCGAGGGATTTCTACAATGAGCAGTTCTTC
J gene: TRBJ2-1; D gene: TRBD2; clone size: few; CDR3 length: 17; V gene: TRBV10-3; CDR3 protein: CAISREGAGGLYNEQFF; CDR3 DNA: TGTGCCATCAGCCGAGAGGGAGCGGGGGGCCTCTACAATGAGCAGTTCTTC
J gene: TRBJ2-7; D gene: TRBD2; clone size: NA; CDR3 length: 15; V gene: TRBV4-1; CDR3 protein: CASSPAGTSVYEQYF; CDR3 DNA: TGCGCCAGCAGCCCTGCCGGGACTAGCGTCTACGAGCAGTACTTC
J gene: TRBJ1-2; D gene: TRBD1; clone size: NA; CDR3 length: 15; V gene: TRBV6-5; CDR3 protein: CASSSLDRGRYGYTF; CDR3 DNA: TGTGCCAGCAGTTCGCTTGACAGGGGTCGGTATGGCTACACCTTC
J gene: TRBJ2-7; D gene: TRBD1; clone size: NA; CDR3 length: 15; V gene: TRBV15; CDR3 protein: CATSSTGATSYEQYF; CDR3 DNA: TGTGCCACCAGCAGTACAGGGGCGACCTCCTACGAGCAGTACTTC
J gene: TRBJ1-1; D gene: NA; clone size: NA; CDR3 length: 14; V gene: TRBV6-5; CDR3 protein: CASSLQALGTEAFF; CDR3 DNA: TGTGCCAGCAGTCTCCAGGCCTTAGGCACTGAAGCTTTCTTT
J gene: TRBJ2-7; D gene: NA; clone size: NA; CDR3 length: 16; V gene: TRBV28; CDR3 protein: CASSRGGRSRGYEQYF; CDR3 DNA: TGTGCCAGCAGTAGGGGGGGCAGGAGTAGAGGCTACGAGCAGTACTTC
J gene: TRBJ2-3; D gene: NA; clone size: NA; CDR3 length: 14; V gene: TRBV7-9; CDR3 protein: CASSLSGLEDTQYF; CDR3 DNA: TGTGCCAGCAGCTTAAGCGGGTTAGAGGATACGCAGTATTTT
J gene: TRBJ1-6; D gene: NA; clone size: NA; CDR3 length: 13; V gene: TRBV14; CDR3 protein: CASSQRGNSPLHF; CDR3 DNA: TGTGCCAGCAGCCAACGGGGGAATTCACCCCTCCACTTT
J gene: TRBJ1-1; D gene: NA; clone size: NA; CDR3 length: 12; V gene: TRBV3-1/TRBV3-2; CDR3 protein: CASSQARTGVFF; CDR3 DNA: TGTGCCAGCAGCCAAGCTCGGACGGGGGTTTTCTTT
J gene: TRBJ1-1; D gene: TRBD1; clone size: NA; CDR3 length: 13; V gene: TRBV7-3; CDR3 protein: CASSVSTGATAFF; CDR3 DNA: TGTGCCAGCAGCGTATCTACAGGGGCTACTGCTTTCTTT
J gene: TRBJ1-1; D gene: NA; clone size: NA; CDR3 length: 17; V gene: TRBV7-9; CDR3 protein: CASSLAGQGRGNTEAFF; CDR3 DNA: TGTGCCAGCAGCTTAGCGGGGCAGGGGAGAGGGAACACTGAAGCTTTCTTT
J gene: TRBJ2-5; D gene: TRBD2; clone size: NA; CDR3 length: 11; V gene: TRBV29-1; CDR3 protein: CSVGEGETQYF; CDR3 DNA: TGCAGCGTTGGGGAGGGGGAGACCCAGTACTTC
J gene: TRBJ2-7; D gene: TRBD2; clone size: NA; CDR3 length: 16; V gene: TRBV5-1; CDR3 protein: CASSFGRTSSIYEQYF; CDR3 DNA: TGCGCCAGCAGCTTTGGTAGGACTAGCAGTATCTACGAGCAGTACTTC
J gene: TRBJ1-3; D gene: NA; clone size: NA; CDR3 length: 17; V gene: TRBV25-1; CDR3 protein: CASTPPRTVTSGNTIYF; CDR3 DNA: TGTGCCAGCACCCCGCCTCGGACAGTTACCTCTGGAAACACCATATATTTT
J gene: TRBJ2-2; D gene: NA; clone size: NA; CDR3 length: 12; V gene: TRBV7-3; CDR3 protein: CASSRGTGELFF; CDR3 DNA: TGTGCCAGCAGTCGCGGAACCGGGGAGCTGTTTTTT
J gene: TRBJ2-1; D gene: NA; clone size: NA; CDR3 length: 15; V gene: TRBV27; CDR3 protein: CASSRIGTLNNEQFF; CDR3 DNA: TGTGCCAGTTCTAGAATCGGGACTCTTAACAATGAGCAGTTCTTC
J gene: TRBJ2-2; D gene: NA; clone size: NA; CDR3 length: 18; V gene: TRBV7-2; CDR3 protein: CASSLGVTGLPNTGELFF; CDR3 DNA: TGTGCCAGCAGCTTAGGGGTGACCGGACTTCCGAACACCGGGGAGCTGTTTTTT
J gene: TRBJ2-5; D gene: NA; clone size: once; CDR3 length: 12; V gene: TRBV25-1; CDR3 protein: CASSANQETQYF; CDR3 DNA: TGTGCCAGCAGTGCAAACCAAGAGACCCAGTACTTC
J gene: TRBJ2-7; D gene: TRBD2; clone size: NA; CDR3 length: 13; V gene: TRBV6-5; CDR3 protein: CATPGLAGHEQYF; CDR3 DNA: TGTGCCACCCCGGGACTAGCGGGACACGAGCAGTACTTC
J gene: TRBJ2-3; D gene: TRBD2; clone size: NA; CDR3 length: 17; V gene: TRBV3-1/TRBV3-2; CDR3 protein: CASSQVTRLAGDTTQYF; CDR3 DNA: TGTGCCAGCAGCCAAGTTACGAGACTAGCGGGAGACACTACGCAGTATTTT
J gene: TRBJ1-5; D gene: NA; clone size: NA; CDR3 length: 18; V gene: TRBV28; CDR3 protein: CASSFVGSSDYSNQPQHF; CDR3 DNA: TGTGCCAGCAGTTTCGTTGGCAGTTCCGATTATAGCAATCAGCCCCAGCATTTT
J gene: TRBJ1-2; D gene: TRBD1; clone size: once; CDR3 length: 17; V gene: TRBV7-9; CDR3 protein: CASRQSGQSSFNYGYTF; CDR3 DNA: TGTGCCAGCAGACAGTCGGGACAGTCCTCCTTTAACTATGGCTACACCTTC
J gene: TRBJ1-2; D gene: TRBD1; clone size: NA; CDR3 length: 17; V gene: TRBV28; CDR3 protein: CASSPGTGLGGNYGYTF; CDR3 DNA: TGTGCCAGCAGTCCCGGGACAGGGTTGGGGGGCAACTATGGCTACACCTTC